These 13 T cell receptor beta chains originate from one sample sequenced in a study of T cells in Graves' hyperthyroidism and ophthalmopathy. The CDR3 regions of TCR beta were amplified from RNA transcripts. RT-PCR in the first round (using the HTBI primer set) targeted the TCR CDR3. TCRdb used MiXCR to reprocess the multiplex PCR reads, holding one entry per CDR3 protein. The sample includes hundreds of thousands of distinct CDR3 sequences, 15% to 20% of them seen just once. Sequencing used blood. The receptors were sampled from a woman aged 55-70 years with Graves' ophthalmopathy.

V usage is TRBV24-1 and J usage is TRBJ1-5, with D perhaps matching TRBD1 (5 bases). CDR1 and CDR2 from the germline V gene are KGHDR and SFDVKD. The ends were cut back, 3 bases at V and 5 bases at J, with 16 bases in the middle. This CDR3 has 16 residues. This CDR3 is CATSDPQGTGDQPQHF. The DNA of the CDR3 is TGTGCCACCAGTGATCCCCAGGGAACGGGCGATCAGCCCCAGCATTTT.

This clonotype was observed at least ten times. The chain links TRBV4-3 to TRBJ2-1; D is perhaps TRBD1 (5 bases). The V end was cut by 4 bases, the J end by 3 bases, with 13 bases between. Germline CDR1 reads LGHNA; CDR2 reads YSLEER. The CDR3 runs 15 residues. The CDR3 loop reads CASSRNRNLYNEQFF. CDR3 nucleotides: TGCGCCAGCAGCCGAAACAGGAACCTCTACAATGAGCAGTTCTTC.

This clonotype was seen repeatedly, ten times or more. This sequence joins TRBV7-8 and TRBJ2-1, with D maybe TRBD1 (6 bases). CDR1 is SGHVS and CDR2 is FQNEAQ in the germline V gene. V was clipped by 1 base and J by 4 bases, with 11 bases between them. The CDR3 covers 15 residues. The CDR3 loop reads CASSLGQARYNEQFF. CDR3 sequence (DNA): TGTGCCAGCAGCTTAGGACAGGCAAGATACAATGAGCAGTTCTTC.

There are many counts of this clonotype. V and J are TRBV28 and TRBJ2-1; D could derive from TRBD1 or TRBD2 (5 bases each). Germline values: CDR1 MDHEN, CDR2 SYDVKM. This CDR3 is 14 amino acids long. Trimming removed 7 bases at V and 6 bases at J, with 16 bases between. This chain's CDR3 is CASKQAGSSNEQFF. CDR3 nucleotides: TGTGCCAGCAAACAGGCGGGCTCGAGCAATGAGCAGTTCTTC.

In its sample, this clonotype was seen many times. CDR3 nucleotides: TGTGCCAGCAGCCGGCTAGCGGGAGGCCTCTACACCGGGGAGCTGTTTTTT. This codes for CASSRLAGGLYTGELFF. This chain uses TRBV11-2 with TRBJ2-2, with 11 bases identical to TRBD2. The CDR3 is 17 amino acids. V dropped 5 bases and J dropped 3; count of bases not matched to a gene: 8. Germline CDR1 and CDR2: SGHAT and FQNNGV.

This clonotype was observed at least ten times. The chain combines TRBV27 with TRBJ1-1; D is uncertain. Trimming shortened V by 1 base and J by 5 bases, and 11 bases separated the two germline ends. The CDR3 covers 14 residues. Germline V gives CDR1 MNHEY, CDR2 SMNVEV (reference sequence). Written as DNA, the CDR3 is TGTGCCAGCAGTTTATATCGTGGGGAAACTGAAGCTTTCTTT. Residues: CASSLYRGETEAFF.

This clonotype was seen repeatedly, ten times or more. The genes are TRBV14 and TRBJ1-2; no clear D. Trimming took 2 bases from V and 8 from J, leaving 24 bases between them. Germline CDR1 SGHDN, CDR2 FVKESK. CDR3 length: 17 amino acids. In DNA form, the CDR3 reads TGTGCCAGCAGCCAACACCTCGCGGGGTTGGACCCCAGAGGCTACACCTTC. Translation: CASSQHLAGLDPRGYTF.

This clonotype was observed a few times. The chain recombines TRBV10-3 with TRBJ2-1, with 14 bases lining up with TRBD2. J was trimmed by 4 bases and V by 5 bases; bases with no gene match: 1. The CDR3 is made up of 15 amino acids. The germline CDR1 and CDR2 sequences are ENHRY and SYGVKD. CDR3 sequence: CAISWTSGGYNEQFF. The CDR3 DNA reads as TGTGCCATCAGTTGGACTAGCGGGGGGTACAATGAGCAGTTCTTC.

This clonotype was found many times. The V gene is TRBV7-6, the J gene TRBJ2-5; 12 bases are shared with TRBD2. The ends lost 4 bases at V and 7 bases at J; junction bases unmatched: 16. CDR3 length: 18 amino acids. CDR1 is SGHVS and CDR2 is FNYEAQ in the germline V gene. This chain's CDR3 is CASSSRLAGDVRVGTQYF. DNA for the CDR3: TGTGCCAGCAGCTCGAGACTAGCGGGAGATGTAAGAGTGGGGACCCAGTACTTC.

This clonotype was found many times. V usage is TRBV6-1 and J usage is TRBJ1-1; D may be TRBD1 (5 bases). This CDR3 has 13 amino acids. Trimming left V 7 bases short and J 0 bases short, with 9 bases between. Looked up from germline, CDR1 is MNHNS and CDR2 is SASEGT. Here the CDR3 reads CASKGQMNTEAFF. The CDR3 DNA reads as TGTGCCAGCAAGGGGCAGATGAACACTGAAGCTTTCTTT.

In this sample, this clonotype turned up many times. The rearrangement links TRBV20-1 to TRBJ1-1; D not resolved. This CDR3 is 14 amino acids long. CDR1 and CDR2 (germline): DFQATT, SNEGSKA (reference sequence). V lost 5 bases and J lost 1, with 14 bases in between. CDR3 DNA: TGCAGTGCTCCAAACCGGGCCAGGAACACTGAAGCTTTCTTT. This translates into CSAPNRARNTEAFF.

The J gene is TRBJ2-1, the V gene TRBV5-4; TRBD1 is a possible D gene (6 bases). The V gene's germline CDR1 is SGHNT and CDR2 YYREEE (reference sequence). The CDR3 spans 15 residues. The V end lost 4 bases, the J end lost 8 bases, and 19 bases lay between the germline ends. The CDR3 nucleotides are TGTGCCAGCAGCCGAAGGGGGATGAGGGTGCATGAGCAGTTCTTC. It encodes CASSRRGMRVHEQFF.

The chain recombines TRBV12-3 or TRBV12-4 with TRBJ2-1, with unresolved D. V was clipped by 3 bases and J by 0 bases, with 9 bases between them. The length of the CDR3 is 15 residues. The CDR3 loop is CASSFRLTSYNEQFF. The CDR3 coding sequence is TGTGCCAGCAGTTTCCGTCTAACCTCCTACAATGAGCAGTTCTTC.